The 23 T cell receptor beta chains listed next were all sequenced from one sample in a study of blood T cell repertoires in COVID-19. Produced via immunoSEQ multiplex PCR; TCRdb's table is partial and in-frame only. The sample has about 31,000 clones, over 80% seen once. Material: peripheral blood. The receptors shown here come from a human donor in a cohort sampled during active COVID-19.

The chain links TRBV5-4 to TRBJ2-1; 9 nucleotides align to TRBD2. V lost 4 bases, J lost 4 bases, and 9 bases stayed unmatched. Germline V gene sequence: CDR1 SGHNT, CDR2 YYREEE (reference sequence). This CDR3 is 16 amino acids long. CDR3 amino acids: CASSDRGGGQYNEQFF. The CDR3 coding sequence is TGTGCCAGCAGCGACCGCGGGGGGGGCCAGTACAATGAGCAGTTCTTC.

The rearrangement uses TRBV5-1 and TRBJ1-4; possibly TRBD1 for D (6 bases). The CDR3 totals 15 residues. Trimming cost V 0 bases and J 8 bases, with 14 bases left between them. CDR1 and CDR2 from the germline V gene are SGHRS and YFSETQ. The chain's CDR3 is CASSLGSRGNEKLFF. The CDR3 DNA reads as TGCGCCAGCAGCTTGGGATCCAGGGGTAACGAAAAACTGTTTTTT.

V gene TRBV3-1 (or the pseudogene TRBV3-2) combines with J gene TRBJ2-1, with D possibly being TRBD2 (6 bases). V dropped 5 bases and J dropped 15 bases, with 20 bases sitting between them. The CDR3 is made up of 13 amino acids. Germline-derived CDR1 and CDR2 are LGHDT and YNNKEL (reference sequence). CDR3 residues: CASSVTPGLDPFF. The CDR3 region has the DNA TGTGCCAGCAGCGTTACTCCGGGACTTGATCCGTTCTTC.

The chain combines TRBV2 with TRBJ2-5; D perhaps matches TRBD1 (6 bases). Trimming removed 7 bases from V and 1 base from J, with 10 bases in between. Germline V CDR1 and CDR2: SNHLY, FYNNEI. This CDR3 is 13 amino acids long. CDR3 nucleotide sequence: TGTGCCAGCAATAGACAGGCCCAAGAGACCCAGTACTTC. Its protein product is CASNRQAQETQYF.

The V gene is TRBV7-3, the J gene TRBJ2-2, with 7 bases aligning to TRBD2. Germline V gene data show CDR1 as SGHTA and CDR2 as FQGTGA. The V gene end was trimmed by 10 bases and the J gene end by 6 bases; junction bases not matched to a gene: 8. The CDR3 sequence is 13 residues long. The CDR3 DNA sequence: TGTGCCACCAGGGACTATGGGCCCGGGGAGCTGTTTTTT. The encoded protein is CATRDYGPGELFF.

J is TRBJ2-7 and V is TRBV2, with D maybe TRBD1 (7 bases). The germline gives CDR1 SNHLY, CDR2 FYNNEI. The CDR3 is made up of 15 amino acids. Trimming shortened V by 10 bases and J by 2 bases, and 21 bases separated the two germline ends. In DNA form, the CDR3 reads TGTGCCATCACACCGAGGGGGCGCGGGACCTACGAGCAGTACGTC. This translates into CAITPRGRGTYEQYV.

On this clone itself: Distinct nucleotide sequences in the sample also encode this CDR3. This chain links TRBV18 with TRBJ1-3; D unclear. Germline V gene data show CDR1 as KGHSH and CDR2 as LQKENI. The germline V and J ends were trimmed by 0 bases and 4 bases, with 4 bases remaining between them. The CDR3 contains 13 residues. CDR3 sequence (DNA): TGTGCCAGCTCACCACCGGGCGGAAACACCATATATTTT. It encodes CASSPPGGNTIYF.

CDR3 coding DNA: TGTGCCAGCAGCTTCTCCCCCCGGCGGGGGGGGGCCGGGGAGCTGTTTTTT. It is translated as CASSFSPRRGGAGELFF. V gene TRBV13 combines with J gene TRBJ2-2; 9 nucleotides align to TRBD2. V lost 3 bases and J lost 6; bases outside the gene matches: 11. The germline V gene has CDR1 PRHDT and CDR2 FYEKMQ (reference sequence). This CDR3 has 17 residues. The whole variable domain, filled in from reference TRBV13 and TRBJ2-2, reads AAGVIQSPRHLIKEKRETATLKCYPIPRHDTVYWYQQGPGQDPQFLISFYEKMQSDKGSIPDRFSAQQFSDYHSELNMSSLELGDSALYFCASSFSPRRGGAGELFFGEGSRLTVL.

Note on this clone: The identical CDR3 is also encoded by other nucleotide sequences in the sample. The V gene is TRBV6-5, the J gene TRBJ2-5, with 11 nucleotides matching TRBD2. This CDR3 contains 14 residues. The germline gives CDR1 MNHEY, CDR2 SVGAGI. After removal of 4 bases from V and 4 bases from J, the junction contained 2 bases not matched to a gene. CDR3 protein: CASSSGLAGETQYF. The CDR3 DNA reads TGTGCCAGCAGTTCCGGACTAGCGGGAGAGACCCAGTACTTC.

This chain connects TRBV9 to TRBJ1-2; D gene unclear. Trimming removed 0 bases from V and 7 bases from J, with 10 bases in between. CDR3 length: 13 residues. Germline assignment: CDR1 SGDLS and CDR2 YYNGEE. The CDR3 is CASSVVSGSGYTF. The CDR3 nucleotides are TGTGCCAGCAGCGTAGTCTCGGGGAGTGGCTACACCTTC.

The rearrangement links TRBV5-1 to TRBJ1-1, with 8 bases lining up with TRBD1. Germline CDR1 reads SGHRS; CDR2 reads YFSETQ. The CDR3 is made up of 14 amino acids. V dropped 6 bases and J dropped 0; count of bases not matched to a gene: 4. In DNA form, the CDR3 reads TGCGCCAGCAATCAGGGGGCCTTGAACACTGAAGCTTTCTTT. Translation: CASNQGALNTEAFF.

This clone came up once. The chain combines TRBV19 with TRBJ2-1; D is unclear. The CDR3 is 14 residues long. Trimming pared 4 bases from V and 6 bases from J, leaving 13 bases between. Germline V lookup: CDR1 LNHDA, CDR2 SQIVND (reference sequence). The CDR3 region is CASSRALIGNEQFF. CDR3 DNA: TGTGCCAGTAGTAGGGCCCTAATAGGCAATGAGCAGTTCTTC. The full variable domain, completed using reference TRBV19 and TRBJ2-1, is DGGITQSPKYLFRKEGQNVTLSCEQNLNHDAMYWYRQDPGQGLRLIYYSQIVNDFQKGDIAEGYSVSREKKESFPLTVTSAQKNPTAFYLCASSRALIGNEQFFGPGTRLTVL.

The V and J genes are TRBV19 and TRBJ1-1; 8 bases map to TRBD1. The CDR3 runs to 13 residues. CDR1 and CDR2 (germline): LNHDA, SQIVND (reference sequence). The V segment lost 5 bases and the J segment 10 bases; nucleotides outside the gene matches: 9. For the CDR3, the DNA is TGTGCCAGTAGTCCCCGGGACAGGCTTGTAGCTTTCTTT. It is translated as CASSPRDRLVAFF. Based on the CDR3 plus reference TRBV19 and TRBJ1-1, the full variable domain is DGGITQSPKYLFRKEGQNVTLSCEQNLNHDAMYWYRQDPGQGLRLIYYSQIVNDFQKGDIAEGYSVSREKKESFPLTVTSAQKNPTAFYLCASSPRDRLVAFFGQGTRLTVV.

The chain links TRBV14 to TRBJ2-2; TRBD1 agrees at 8 bases. CDR1 is SGHDN, CDR2 FVKESK, per germline. The CDR3 consists of 15 residues. Trimming cost V 3 bases and J 5 bases; bases outside gene matches: 5. Written as DNA, the CDR3 is TGTGCCAGCAGCCAGACAGGGGAACTAACCGGGGAGCTGTTTTTT. Translated: CASSQTGELTGELFF.

V usage is TRBV6-6 and J usage is TRBJ1-1; tentative D call: TRBD1 (5 bases). Germline loops: CDR1 MNHNY, CDR2 SVGAGI (reference sequence). The CDR3 is made up of 14 amino acids. V was pared by 6 bases and J by 6 bases, with 17 bases between. The CDR3: CASSPRVGSSEAFF. The CDR3 DNA reads TGTGCCAGCAGCCCCAGGGTAGGATCATCTGAAGCTTTCTTT.

The V and J genes are TRBV7-2 and TRBJ2-2, with D possibly being TRBD1 (6 bases). Trimming stripped 5 bases from V and 3 bases from J, with 19 bases between. Looked up from germline, CDR1 is SGHTA and CDR2 is FQGNSA. The CDR3 runs 17 residues. The CDR3: CASSQWARTVHTGELFF. The CDR3, as DNA: TGTGCCAGCAGCCAATGGGCGCGGACAGTTCACACCGGGGAGCTGTTTTTT.

A single count supports this clone. The chain recombines TRBV18 with TRBJ1-1, with 9 bases that match TRBD1. CDR1 is KGHSH, CDR2 LQKENI, per germline. CDR3 size: 15 residues. J was trimmed by 2 bases and V by 4 bases; bases with no gene match: 5. The CDR3 region is CASSQDRGPNTEAFF. The CDR3 DNA reads as TGTGCCAGCTCACAGGACAGGGGACCTAACACTGAAGCTTTCTTT.

The chain joins TRBV28 to TRBJ1-2, with no clear D. Germline CDR1 and CDR2: MDHEN and SYDVKM. The CDR3 covers 12 residues. The CDR3 spells CASGIGWEGYTF. The CDR3 DNA sequence: TGTGCAAGCGGAATCGGATGGGAGGGCTACACCTTC.

The chain combines TRBV4-1 with TRBJ2-2; TRBD2 matches 8 bases. V was pared by 4 bases and J by 3 bases, with 13 bases of the junction left unmatched. CDR1 is MGHRA, CDR2 YSYEKL, per germline. The CDR3 contains 18 residues. CDR3 nucleotide sequence: TGCGCCAGCAGCCTACCCAGAGCGGGGGCGAAGGACACCGGGGAGCTGTTTTTT. Translated: CASSLPRAGAKDTGELFF.

The J gene is TRBJ2-2, the V gene TRBV6-2 or TRBV6-3, with 10 positions matching TRBD2. Losses at the gene ends were 2 bases for V and 6 bases for J; bases not matched to a gene: 3. Per germline, CDR1 MNHEY and CDR2 SVGEGT. The CDR3 is 15 residues long. CDR3 sequence reads: CASSYRLAGAGELFF. CDR3 DNA: TGTGCCAGCAGTTACCGGCTAGCGGGAGCCGGGGAGCTGTTTTTT.

The V gene is TRBV25-1, the J gene TRBJ2-3; 8 nucleotides agree with TRBD1. Per germline, CDR1 MGHDK and CDR2 SYGVNS. Losses at the gene ends were 7 bases for V and 6 bases for J; bases not matched to a gene: 6. This CDR3 is built from 13 residues. CDR3 DNA sequence: TGTGCCAGCAATCGACAGGGGTCGGATACGCAGTATTTT. This encodes CASNRQGSDTQYF. The full variable domain, its missing parts supplied by reference TRBV25-1 and TRBJ2-3, is EADIYQTPRYLVIGTGKKITLECSQTMGHDKMYWYQQDPGMELHLIHYSYGVNSTEKGDLSSESTVSRIRTEHFPLTLESARPSHTSQYLCASNRQGSDTQYFGPGTRLTVL.

This clone has just a few counts. V gene TRBV30 combines with J gene TRBJ2-1; TRBD1 aligns across 7 bases. V lost 2 bases and J lost 7; bases outside the gene matches: 5. Germline V gene sequence: CDR1 GTSNPN, CDR2 SVGIG (reference sequence). The CDR3 is 13 residues long. CDR3 protein: CAWSRQGTNEQFF. CDR3 in DNA: TGTGCCTGGAGTCGACAGGGTACGAATGAGCAGTTCTTC.

The rearrangement joins TRBV4-2 to TRBJ1-2; TRBD1 matches at 12 bases. Germline CDR1 is LGHNA and CDR2 is YNFKEQ. Trimming at V came to 1 base and at J to 4 bases, leaving 7 bases not matched to a gene. The CDR3 contains 17 residues. The CDR3 loop is CASSQATGQGAIYGYTF. The CDR3 DNA reads TGTGCCAGCAGCCAAGCTACGGGACAGGGGGCAATCTATGGCTACACCTTC.